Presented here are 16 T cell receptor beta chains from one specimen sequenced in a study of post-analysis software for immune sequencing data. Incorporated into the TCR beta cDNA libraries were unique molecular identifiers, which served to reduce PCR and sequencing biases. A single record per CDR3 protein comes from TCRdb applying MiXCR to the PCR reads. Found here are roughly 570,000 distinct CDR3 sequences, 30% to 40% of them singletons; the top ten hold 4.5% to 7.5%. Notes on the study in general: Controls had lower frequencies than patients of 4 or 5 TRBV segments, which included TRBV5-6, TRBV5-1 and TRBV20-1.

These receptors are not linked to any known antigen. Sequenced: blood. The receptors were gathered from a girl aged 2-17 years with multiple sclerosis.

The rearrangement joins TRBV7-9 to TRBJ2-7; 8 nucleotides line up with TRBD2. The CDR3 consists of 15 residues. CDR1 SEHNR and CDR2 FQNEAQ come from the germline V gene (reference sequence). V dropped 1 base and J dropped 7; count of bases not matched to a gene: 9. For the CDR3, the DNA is TGTGCCAGCAGCTTAGGGCGGGGGGCGCACAATGAGCAGTACTTC. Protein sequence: CASSLGRGAHNEQYF.

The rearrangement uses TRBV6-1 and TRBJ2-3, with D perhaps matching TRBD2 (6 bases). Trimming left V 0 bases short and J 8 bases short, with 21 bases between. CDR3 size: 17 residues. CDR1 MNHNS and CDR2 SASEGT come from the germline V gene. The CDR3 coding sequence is TGTGCCAGCAGTGAAGCGCTGAGCGGGTGGGGCGTGGGTACGCAGTATTTT. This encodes CASSEALSGWGVGTQYF.

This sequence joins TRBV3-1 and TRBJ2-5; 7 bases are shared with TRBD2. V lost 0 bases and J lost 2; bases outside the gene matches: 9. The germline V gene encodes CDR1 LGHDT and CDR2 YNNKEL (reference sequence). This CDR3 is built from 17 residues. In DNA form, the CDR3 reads TGTGCCAGCAGCCAAGATTGGGGGGGAAGTAGACAAGAGACCCAGTACTTC. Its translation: CASSQDWGGSRQETQYF.

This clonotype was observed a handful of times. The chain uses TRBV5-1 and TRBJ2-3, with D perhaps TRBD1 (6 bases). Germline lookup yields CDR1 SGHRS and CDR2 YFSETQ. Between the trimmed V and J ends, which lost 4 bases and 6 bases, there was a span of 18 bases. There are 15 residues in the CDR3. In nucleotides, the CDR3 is TGCGCCAGCAGCGAAGGGGGACATAGGGGGGATACGCAGTATTTT. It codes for CASSEGGHRGDTQYF.

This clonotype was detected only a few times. The CDR3 DNA is TGTGCCAGCAGCTTAGCGGGCGGTGTGCATGGCTACACCTTC. It is translated as CASSLAGGVHGYTF. This chain uses TRBV7-2 with TRBJ1-2; D is unresolved. Germline assignment: CDR1 SGHTA and CDR2 FQGNSA. Trimming cost V 0 bases and J 6 bases, with 11 bases left between them. There are 14 residues in the CDR3.

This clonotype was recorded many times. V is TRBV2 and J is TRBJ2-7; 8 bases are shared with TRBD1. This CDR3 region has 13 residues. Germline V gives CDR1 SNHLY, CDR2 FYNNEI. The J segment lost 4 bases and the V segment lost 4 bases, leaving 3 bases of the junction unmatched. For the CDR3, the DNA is TGTGCCAGCAGTGGACAGGGGAATTACGAGCAGTACTTC. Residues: CASSGQGNYEQYF.

CDR3 region: CASSLVTPGEQYF. The CDR3 bases are TGTGCCAGCAGCTTAGTTACTCCGGGGGAGCAGTACTTC. The genes are TRBV7-9 and TRBJ2-5; perhaps TRBD2 as D (6 bases). Germline values: CDR1 SEHNR, CDR2 FQNEAQ (reference sequence). V was cut by 1 base and J by 11 bases, with 14 bases left in between. The CDR3 contains 13 residues.

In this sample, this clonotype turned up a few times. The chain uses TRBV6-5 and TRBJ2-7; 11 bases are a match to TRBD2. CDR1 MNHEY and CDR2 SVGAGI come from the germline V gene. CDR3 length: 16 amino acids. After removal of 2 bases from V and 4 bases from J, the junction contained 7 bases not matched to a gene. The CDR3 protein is CASSYGLAGGIYEQYF. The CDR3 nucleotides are TGTGCCAGCAGTTACGGTCTAGCGGGGGGAATTTACGAGCAGTACTTC.

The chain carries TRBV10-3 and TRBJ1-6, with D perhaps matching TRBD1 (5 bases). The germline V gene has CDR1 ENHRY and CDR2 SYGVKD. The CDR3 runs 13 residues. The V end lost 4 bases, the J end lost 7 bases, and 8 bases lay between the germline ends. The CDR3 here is CAISGQTNSPLHF. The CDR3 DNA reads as TGTGCCATCAGTGGACAGACGAATTCACCCCTCCACTTT.

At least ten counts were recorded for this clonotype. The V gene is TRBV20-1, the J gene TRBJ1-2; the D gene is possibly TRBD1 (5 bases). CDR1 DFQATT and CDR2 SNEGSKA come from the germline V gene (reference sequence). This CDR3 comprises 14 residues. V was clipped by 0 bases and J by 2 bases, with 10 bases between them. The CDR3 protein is CSARDPTDNYGYTF. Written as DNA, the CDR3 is TGCAGTGCTAGAGACCCGACAGACAACTATGGCTACACCTTC.

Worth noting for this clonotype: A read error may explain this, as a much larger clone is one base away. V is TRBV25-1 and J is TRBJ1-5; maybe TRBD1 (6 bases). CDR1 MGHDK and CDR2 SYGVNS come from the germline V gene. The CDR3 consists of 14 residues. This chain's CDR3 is CTSSESGADQPQHF. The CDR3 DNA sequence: TGTACCAGCAGTGAATCGGGGGCCGATCAGCCCCAGCATTTT.

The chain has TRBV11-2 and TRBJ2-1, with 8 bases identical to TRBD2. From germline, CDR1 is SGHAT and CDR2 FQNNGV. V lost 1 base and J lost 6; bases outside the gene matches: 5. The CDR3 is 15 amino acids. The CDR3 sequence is CASSLVGGGSNEQFF. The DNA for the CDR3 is TGTGCCAGCAGCTTAGTCGGGGGGGGCTCCAATGAGCAGTTCTTC.

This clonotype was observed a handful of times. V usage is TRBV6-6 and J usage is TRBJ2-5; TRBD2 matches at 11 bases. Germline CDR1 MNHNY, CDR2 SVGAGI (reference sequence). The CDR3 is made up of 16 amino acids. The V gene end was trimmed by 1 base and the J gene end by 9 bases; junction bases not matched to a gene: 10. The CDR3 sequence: CASSYWSSGGVGPQYF. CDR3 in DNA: TGTGCCAGCAGTTACTGGAGTAGCGGGGGGGTCGGGCCCCAGTACTTC.

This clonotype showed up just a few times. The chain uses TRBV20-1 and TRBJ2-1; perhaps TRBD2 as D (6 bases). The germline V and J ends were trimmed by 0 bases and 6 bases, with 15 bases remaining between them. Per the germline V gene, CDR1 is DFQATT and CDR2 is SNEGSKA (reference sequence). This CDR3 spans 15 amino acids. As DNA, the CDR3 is TGCAGTGCTAGAGAGCCCGGGAGTCGCCGCAATGAGCAGTTCTTC. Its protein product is CSAREPGSRRNEQFF.

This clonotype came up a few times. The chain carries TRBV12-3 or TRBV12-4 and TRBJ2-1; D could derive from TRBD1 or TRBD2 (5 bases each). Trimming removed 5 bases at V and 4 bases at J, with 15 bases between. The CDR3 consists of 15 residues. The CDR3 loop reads CASSASGTAYNEQFF. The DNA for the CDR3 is TGTGCCAGCAGTGCGTCCGGGACGGCTTACAATGAGCAGTTCTTC.

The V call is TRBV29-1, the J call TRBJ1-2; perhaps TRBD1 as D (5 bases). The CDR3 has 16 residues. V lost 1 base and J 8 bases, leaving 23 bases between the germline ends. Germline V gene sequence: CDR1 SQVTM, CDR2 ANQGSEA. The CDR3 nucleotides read TGCAGCGTTGAAGCTTACGGGGACGATGGGGTTGAGGGCTACACCTTC. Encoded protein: CSVEAYGDDGVEGYTF. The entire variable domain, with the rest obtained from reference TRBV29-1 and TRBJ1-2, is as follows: SAVISQKPSRDICQRGTSLTIQCQVDSQVTMMFWYRQQPGQSLTLIATANQGSEATYESGFVIDKFPISRPNLTFSTLTVSNMSPEDSSIYLCSVEAYGDDGVEGYTFGSGTRLTVV.